The 28 T cell receptor beta chains presented below share a single source sample, sequenced in a study of kidney transplant recipient with SARS-CoV-2 infection. A single record per CDR3 protein comes from TCRdb applying MiXCR to the reads. The data show fewer than 250,000 distinct CDR3 sequences, around 30% seen once. The sample was a blood sample, taken at baseline and on roughly day 110 from a kidney transplant recipient. These receptors came from a male patient aged 25-45 years who had COVID-19 and was a kidney transplant recipient. Some T cells may possibly be graft donor cells.

This clonotype has a count of ten or more. This rearrangement joins TRBV12-3 or TRBV12-4 to TRBJ1-2; D is uncertain. This CDR3 comprises 17 residues. V dropped 5 bases and J dropped 4 bases, with 23 bases sitting between them. The CDR3 sequence: CASSKGGSFRKTYGYTF. The CDR3 DNA reads as TGTGCCAGCAGTAAGGGAGGCAGCTTCCGAAAGACCTATGGCTACACCTTC.

This clonotype was counted at least ten times. The chain uses TRBV10-3 and TRBJ2-6, with D hard to call. Looked up from germline, CDR1 is ENHRY and CDR2 is SYGVKD. The CDR3 is made up of 16 amino acids. Trimming removed 11 bases at V and 0 bases at J, with 17 bases between. The CDR3 protein is CASSETPISGANVLTF. CDR3 bases: TGTGCCTCCTCCGAGACCCCCATCTCTGGGGCCAACGTCCTGACTTTC.

The chain joins TRBV8-2 to TRBJ2-6. TRBV8-2 is a pseudogene locus. The CDR3 totals 17 residues. CDR3 amino acids: CGTRTRITQSRASVLTF. The CDR3 DNA follows: TGTGGCACACGAACAAGGATAACACAAAGTCGGGCCAGCGTCCTGACTTTC.

Points on this clonotype: A much larger clone is a single base away; this may be a read error. The J gene is TRBJ1-5, the V gene TRBV10-2, with 10 bases aligning to TRBD1. V gave up 6 bases and J gave up 8 bases; unmatched junction bases: 10. This CDR3 region has 15 residues. Germline values: CDR1 WSHSY, CDR2 SAAADI. The DNA of the CDR3 is TGCGCCAGCAGCGACGGGACAGGGGCAGCGGAGCCCCAGCATTTT. The encoded protein is CASSDGTGAAEPQHF.

This clonotype was picked up a small number of times. This chain uses TRBV7-3 with TRBJ2-1; 7 bases align to TRBD2. The V gene end was trimmed by 5 bases and the J gene end by 0 bases; junction bases not matched to a gene: 4. The CDR3 extends over 15 amino acids. Germline CDR1 and CDR2: SGHTA and FQGTGA. DNA for the CDR3: TGTGCCAGCAGCGAAACTAGCGACTCCTACAATGAGCAGTTCTTC. Translated, it gives CASSETSDSYNEQFF.

Comment on this clonotype: This may arise from a read error, as a much more abundant clone is one base away. Lacking the conserved final phenylalanine or tryptophan, this CDR3 likely reflects a read error. No DNA is shown, since the ends of the CDR3 on it are uncertain; the CDR3 is the one TCRdb lists. V usage is TRBV8-2 and J usage is TRBJ1-2. TRBV8-2 is a pseudogene locus. The CDR3 is 16 residues long, counting both termini. The CDR3 spells CGSCTPDSRKTYGYTL.

The V call is TRBV9, the J call TRBJ1-3; 8 bases align to TRBD1. CDR1 is SGDLS, CDR2 YYNGEE, per germline. The CDR3 runs 18 residues. V shed 0 bases and J 6 bases; nucleotides not matched to a gene: 14. The chain's CDR3 is CASSVEGDRSTPLNTIYF. The CDR3 DNA is TGTGCCAGCAGCGTAGAGGGGGACAGGAGCACACCCCTAAACACCATATATTTT.

This clonotype was observed at least ten times. V and J are TRBV7-8 and TRBJ2-2; possibly TRBD2 for D (6 bases). Germline CDR1 and CDR2: SGHVS and FQNEAQ. V dropped 5 bases and J dropped 7 bases, with 20 bases sitting between them. The CDR3 loop spans 16 amino acids. The CDR3 spells CASSLRSRDFGGELFF. The CDR3 DNA is TGTGCCAGCAGCCTACGGTCCCGGGACTTTGGCGGGGAGCTGTTTTTT.

This clonotype was seen repeatedly, ten times or more. V gene TRBV12-3 or TRBV12-4 combines with J gene TRBJ1-6, with D perhaps TRBD1 (6 bases). The CDR3 sequence is 15 residues long. Trimming cost V 3 bases and J 7 bases, with 13 bases left between them. In DNA form, the CDR3 reads TGTGCCAGCAGTTTCCGGGGGGCTTGGAATTCACCCCTCCACTTT. Translated, it gives CASSFRGAWNSPLHF.

This clonotype occurred many times. This chain connects TRBV11-1 to TRBJ1-1, with D perhaps TRBD1 (5 bases). Trimming removed 0 bases at V and 5 bases at J, with 13 bases between. The CDR3 is 15 amino acids. Germline V gene sequence: CDR1 SGHAT, CDR2 FQDESV (reference sequence). CDR3 in DNA: TGTGCCAGCAGCTTAGCGTTTGCCAGGGAGACTGAAGCTTTCTTT. As protein: CASSLAFARETEAFF.

This clonotype occurred a few times. V gene TRBV20-1 combines with J gene TRBJ2-1; D is possibly TRBD2 (6 bases). Germline V lookup: CDR1 DFQATT, CDR2 SNEGSKA (reference sequence). The ends were cut back, 5 bases at V and 0 bases at J, with 11 bases in the middle. The CDR3 has 14 amino acids. CDR3 bases: TGCAGTGCTGCCGGGGACTTCTCCTACAATGAGCAGTTCTTC. Protein sequence: CSAAGDFSYNEQFF.

In the case of this clonotype: This may be a read error, as it is one base from a much larger clone. The rearrangement joins TRBV5-4 to TRBJ1-2; D call uncertain. Per the germline V gene, CDR1 is SGHNT and CDR2 is YYREEE (reference sequence). CDR3 length: 16 amino acids. Trimming stripped 7 bases from V and 4 bases from J, with 23 bases between. In nucleotides, the CDR3 is TGTGCCAGCGTGTGCTGCGTACCAGGAAAGACCTATGGCTACACCTTC. It encodes CASVCCVPGKTYGYTF.

This clonotype has ten or more counts. The gene calls are TRBV7-9 and TRBJ2-7; D ambiguous. The CDR3 contains 15 residues. Germline loops: CDR1 SEHNR, CDR2 FQNEAQ (reference sequence). Trimming stripped 1 base from V and 0 bases from J, with 10 bases between. This chain's CDR3 is CASSLVVVSSYEQYF. The CDR3 coding sequence is TGTGCCAGCAGCTTAGTTGTGGTGAGCTCCTACGAGCAGTACTTC.

This clonotype was observed a few times. A read error may produce the germline difference seen at one junction end. The rearrangement uses TRBV18 and TRBJ2-7; D is perhaps TRBD1 (7 bases). Germline V CDR1 and CDR2: KGHSH, LQKENI. CDR3 length: 17 residues. The CDR3: CASSTTGIPSAGYGQYF. CDR3 nucleotides: TGTGCCAGCTCAACGACAGGGATCCCCTCCGCGGGGTACGGGCAGTACTTC.

This clonotype was recorded many times. This chain links TRBV27 with TRBJ2-1; D ambiguous. Germline assignment: CDR1 MNHEY and CDR2 SMNVEV (reference sequence). V was clipped by 2 bases and J by 5 bases, with 13 bases between them. CDR3 length: 15 amino acids. CDR3 residues: CASSLLTLGNNEQFF. DNA for the CDR3: TGTGCCAGCAGTTTACTCACTCTAGGAAACAATGAGCAGTTCTTC.

This clonotype has a handful of counts. The chain is built from TRBV7-2 and TRBJ2-1, with 10 bases that match TRBD2. The CDR3 sequence is 16 residues long. V lost 3 bases to trimming and J lost 8 bases; unmatched junction nucleotides: 10. Germline CDR1 SGHTA, CDR2 FQGNSA. The CDR3 DNA sequence: TGTGCCAGCAGCTTCGGACTAGCGGCACCCGGGGATGAGCAGTTCTTC. Its protein is CASSFGLAAPGDEQFF.

Note on this clonotype: It may be a read error: a sequence one base away is much more abundant. The chain carries TRBV19 and TRBJ1-1; D may be TRBD1 (5 bases). V dropped 5 bases and J dropped 4 bases, with 11 bases sitting between them. CDR1 is LNHDA, CDR2 SQIVND, per germline (reference sequence). This CDR3 comprises 13 residues. This CDR3 reads CASSDGAATEAFF. Here the CDR3 DNA reads TGTGCCAGTAGTGACGGGGCAGCCACTGAAGCTTTCTTT.

This clonotype was seen a handful of times. The chain carries TRBV20-1 and TRBJ1-2; D not resolved. Trimming took 5 bases from V and 4 from J, leaving 23 bases between them. CDR1 and CDR2 (germline): DFQATT, SNEGSKA (reference sequence). There are 16 residues in the CDR3. In nucleotides, the CDR3 is TGCAGTGCTCGATTGGCGCTGTTTCGAAAGACCTATGGCTACACCTTC. Protein: CSARLALFRKTYGYTF.

In this sample, this clonotype turned up once. A much more abundant neighbour one base away suggests this may be a read error. The chain is built from TRBV5-6 and TRBJ1-4; 7 bases line up with TRBD1. V trimming: 6 bases; J trimming: 7 bases; junction bases outside the gene matches: 9. Germline CDR1 reads SGHDT; CDR2 reads YYEEEE. CDR3 length: 14 residues. DNA of the CDR3: TGTGCCAGCAACCCAGACAGGGCGGGTGAAAAACTGTTTTTT. Amino acid sequence: CASNPDRAGEKLFF.

This clonotype was counted ten times or more. The J gene is TRBJ1-1, the V gene TRBV4-1, with 9 bases aligning to TRBD1. Germline V gene sequence: CDR1 MGHRA, CDR2 YSYEKL. Trimming cost V 7 bases and J 6 bases; bases outside gene matches: 18. CDR3 length: 17 amino acids. CDR3 residues: CASTKQGAKAGWAEAFF. The CDR3 DNA sequence: TGCGCCAGCACCAAACAGGGGGCGAAGGCCGGGTGGGCTGAAGCTTTCTTT.

Worth noting for this clonotype: A read error is possible here, since a much larger clone lies one base away. V gene TRBV25-1 combines with J gene TRBJ1-2, with D uncertain. CDR3 length: 17 amino acids. CDR1 is MGHDK, CDR2 SYGVNS, per germline. CDR3 protein: CASSAIEELGKTYGSTF. CDR3 DNA sequence: TGTGCCAGCAGTGCAATAGAAGAACTGGGAAAGACCTATGGCTCCACCTTC.

Only a few counts were recorded for this clonotype. The V gene is TRBV20-1, the J gene TRBJ2-3; no clear D. Germline CDR1 DFQATT, CDR2 SNEGSKA (reference sequence). The CDR3 sequence is 11 residues long. V was trimmed by 5 bases and J by 6 bases, leaving 9 bases between them. CDR3 amino acids: CSASRADTQYF. CDR3 DNA: TGCAGTGCTTCCCGGGCCGATACGCAGTATTTT.

For this clonotype: A much larger clonotype is one base distant, so this may be a read error. The rearrangement links TRBV28 to TRBJ1-1, with TRBD1 as a possible D gene (6 bases). Germline lookup yields CDR1 MDHEN and CDR2 SYDVKM. This CDR3 comprises 14 residues. CDR3 residues: CASGLGGVSTEAFF. For the CDR3, the DNA is TGTGCCAGCGGTTTGGGGGGCGTGAGCACTGAAGCTTTCTTT.

This chain links TRBV20-1 with TRBJ2-1; 12 nucleotides align to TRBD2. J was trimmed by 7 bases and V by 2 bases; bases with no gene match: 6. CDR1 DFQATT and CDR2 SNEGSKA come from the germline V gene (reference sequence). The CDR3 loop spans 15 amino acids. The CDR3 DNA sequence: TGCAGTGCTAGAAGACAGACTAGCGGGAGTAATGAGCAGTTCTTC. It is translated as CSARRQTSGSNEQFF.

With respect to this clonotype: This may be a read error, as it is one base from a much larger clone. The chain couples TRBV5-4 to TRBJ1-2, with 7 positions matching TRBD1. The trim removed 4 bases at V and 3 bases at J, leaving 9 bases unmatched. This CDR3 spans 15 amino acids. Germline assignment: CDR1 SGHNT and CDR2 YYREEE (reference sequence). The CDR3 coding sequence is TGTGCCAGCAGCGCGACAGGGAGGTTCGACTATGGCTACACCTTC. Its translation is CASSATGRFDYGYTF.

Details on this clonotype: A much larger clone differs from this one at a single base, so this may be a read error. The chain joins TRBV6-5 to TRBJ1-2; no clear D gene. Germline V gives CDR1 MNHEY, CDR2 SVGAGI. CDR3 size: 17 residues. In nucleotides, the CDR3 is TGTGTCAGCAGTATAAGTCAAGGTGGGAGAAAGACCTATGGCTACACCTTC. It yields the protein CVSSISQGGRKTYGYTF.

This clonotype was counted many times. The V gene is TRBV29-1, the J gene TRBJ2-7; TRBD2 is a possible D gene (6 bases). The CDR3 loop spans 13 amino acids. V was pared by 3 bases and J by 2 bases, with 11 bases between. The germline CDR1 and CDR2 sequences are SQVTM and ANQGSEA. The CDR3 spells CSVDGTDTYEQYF. The CDR3 DNA reads TGCAGCGTTGATGGGACTGACACCTACGAGCAGTACTTC.

This clonotype was picked up a small number of times. This rearrangement joins TRBV6-4 to TRBJ1-2; D is uncertain. V lost 5 bases and J 4 bases, leaving 23 bases between the germline ends. The CDR3 contains 17 residues. Germline CDR1 MRHNA, CDR2 SNTAGT. CDR3 sequence reads: CASSFQCSHGKTYGYTF. The CDR3 coding sequence is TGTGCCAGCAGTTTCCAGTGCTCACACGGAAAGACCTATGGCTACACCTTC.